One and the same sample provided the 27 T cell receptor beta chains below, sequenced in a study of T cell repertoires in cytomegalovirus infection. Antigens for these TCRs are unknown. Each CDR3 protein is one row after TCRdb ran MiXCR on the reads. The sample includes approximately 56,000 distinct CDR3 sequences, 20% of them seen just once. This specimen consisted of CD8+ T cells from cultured PBMCs, obtained from culture after CMV antigen stimulation. These receptors all come from a human donor in good health (CMV status not recorded). Some clones in this sample may be carry-over from other donors' samples.

A few counts support this clonotype. V is TRBV20-1 and J is TRBJ2-3; D is ambiguous. This CDR3 spans 14 amino acids. The V and J ends lost 3 bases and 2 bases respectively, with 12 bases between them. Germline-derived CDR1 and CDR2 are DFQATT and SNEGSKA (reference sequence). CDR3 sequence (DNA): TGCAGTGCTAGTGGCATACTTACCACAGATACGCAGTATTTT. It encodes CSASGILTTDTQYF.

This clonotype has a handful of counts. V usage is TRBV7-9 and J usage is TRBJ1-2; 7 bases line up with TRBD1. CDR3 length: 14 amino acids. CDR1 and CDR2 (germline): SEHNR, FQNEAQ (reference sequence). V shed 5 bases, J shed 8 bases, and the junction held 11 bases outside the gene matches. The CDR3 sequence is CASSRGGVRLGYTF. DNA for the CDR3: TGTGCCAGCAGCCGAGGGGGCGTCAGACTGGGCTACACCTTC.

The chain is built from TRBV30 and TRBJ2-7; D is undetermined. Germline V gene data show CDR1 as GTSNPN and CDR2 as SVGIG (reference sequence). V lost 0 bases, J lost 1 base, and 7 bases lay in between. CDR3 length: 13 residues. The CDR3 DNA sequence: TGTGCCTGGAGTGTAGGGCAGTCCTACGAGCAGTACTTC. Translation gives CAWSVGQSYEQYF.

This chain links TRBV27 with TRBJ1-5; no firm D call. Looked up from germline, CDR1 is MNHEY and CDR2 is SMNVEV (reference sequence). The CDR3 runs 15 residues. V lost 3 bases and J 0 bases, leaving 9 bases between the germline ends. The CDR3 DNA follows: TGTGCCAGCAGTTTGTACAGAAGTAGCAATCAGCCCCAGCATTTT. This translates into CASSLYRSSNQPQHF.

This clonotype was detected only a few times. The chain joins TRBV12-3 or TRBV12-4 to TRBJ1-1; maybe TRBD1 (5 bases). CDR3 size: 12 residues. Trimming cost V 3 bases and J 5 bases, with 7 bases left between them. The CDR3 here is CASSFQGTEAFF. CDR3 sequence (DNA): TGTGCCAGCAGTTTTCAGGGAACTGAAGCTTTCTTT.

This clonotype has just a few counts. V and J are TRBV5-1 and TRBJ2-3, with TRBD2 matching over 13 bases. The CDR3 is 17 residues long. The V gene end was trimmed by 1 base and the J gene end by 3 bases; junction bases not matched to a gene: 5. Germline V CDR1 and CDR2: SGHRS, YFSETQ. CDR3 region: CASSLTRLAGGTDTQYF. CDR3 DNA sequence: TGCGCCAGCAGCTTGACTAGACTAGCGGGGGGAACAGATACGCAGTATTTT.

The J gene is TRBJ1-5, the V gene TRBV6-1; 10 nucleotides agree with TRBD1. V shed 8 bases and J 3 bases; nucleotides not matched to a gene: 7. There are 15 residues in the CDR3. CDR1 MNHNS and CDR2 SASEGT come from the germline V gene. The CDR3 DNA sequence: TGTGCCAGCGCGAGACAGGGGGCCCTCAATCAGCCCCAGCATTTT. It specifies CASARQGALNQPQHF.

The chain employs TRBV7-2 and TRBJ1-5; 8 nucleotides line up with TRBD1. The CDR3 covers 16 residues. Germline CDR1 SGHTA, CDR2 FQGNSA. V gave up 2 bases and J gave up 6 bases; unmatched junction bases: 9. The CDR3 protein is CASSLRAGGMVQPQHF. CDR3 nucleotides: TGTGCCAGCAGCTTAAGGGCAGGGGGCATGGTTCAGCCCCAGCATTTT.

The chain links TRBV10-2 to TRBJ1-1; D perhaps matches TRBD1 (5 bases). This CDR3 has 11 residues. Germline V gene lookup returns CDR1 WSHSY and CDR2 SAAADI. V lost 3 bases, J lost 11 bases, and 10 bases lay in between. The CDR3 loop is CASSDSGGAFF. For the CDR3, the DNA is TGCGCCAGCAGTGATTCTGGGGGGGCTTTCTTT.

The gene calls are TRBV4-3 and TRBJ2-7, with TRBD2 identical over 10 bases. This CDR3 is built from 15 residues. Trimming removed 1 base from V and 2 bases from J; junction bases left unmatched: 2. From germline, CDR1 is LGHNA and CDR2 YSLEER. Here the CDR3 DNA reads TGCGCCAGCAGCCAAGGGACTAGCGGTACCTACGAGCAGTACTTC. It is translated as CASSQGTSGTYEQYF.

The table lists this clonotype with a few counts. The V call is TRBV7-2, the J call TRBJ1-2; TRBD1 agrees at 9 bases. The J segment lost 7 bases and the V segment lost 0 bases, leaving 3 bases of the junction unmatched. CDR3 length: 14 residues. CDR1 SGHTA and CDR2 FQGNSA come from the germline V gene. In DNA, the CDR3 is TGTGCCAGCAGCTTAGCGACAGGGGGGGCTGGCTACACCTTC. Protein product: CASSLATGGAGYTF.

This chain uses TRBV27 with TRBJ1-2; 10 bases fit TRBD1. The CDR3 spans 16 residues. J lost 4 bases, V lost 3 bases, and 8 bases had no gene match. CDR1 and CDR2 from the germline V gene are MNHEY and SMNVEV (reference sequence). The CDR3 loop reads CASSFSGQGVPYGYTF. The CDR3 coding sequence is TGTGCCAGCAGTTTTTCCGGACAGGGGGTGCCCTATGGCTACACCTTC.

In this sample, this clonotype turned up a few times. The rearrangement links TRBV27 to TRBJ2-3; D may be TRBD1 (6 bases). The ends were cut back, 6 bases at V and 1 base at J, with 14 bases in the middle. This CDR3 is 15 amino acids long. Germline V gives CDR1 MNHEY, CDR2 SMNVEV (reference sequence). CDR3 protein: CASSRRQDRTDTQYF. The DNA of the CDR3 is TGTGCCAGCAGCAGGCGACAGGATCGCACAGATACGCAGTATTTT.

The chain has TRBV9 and TRBJ2-1, with D unclear. Trimming shortened V by 4 bases and J by 0 bases, and 11 bases separated the two germline ends. Germline V gives CDR1 SGDLS, CDR2 YYNGEE. This CDR3 is 15 amino acids long. CDR3 amino acids: CASSPRRHSYNEQFF. DNA of the CDR3: TGTGCCAGCAGCCCCCGACGACACTCCTACAATGAGCAGTTCTTC. The full variable domain, its missing parts supplied by reference TRBV9 and TRBJ2-1, is DSGVTQTPKHLITATGQRVTLRCSPRSGDLSVYWYQQSLDQGLQFLIQYYNGEERAKGNILERFSAQQFPDLHSELNLSSLELGDSALYFCASSPRRHSYNEQFFGPGTRLTVL.

This chain links TRBV11-2 with TRBJ2-1; D is ambiguous. V was pared by 0 bases and J by 0 bases, with 9 bases between. Germline V gives CDR1 SGHAT, CDR2 FQNNGV. The CDR3 is made up of 16 amino acids. The CDR3 DNA reads as TGTGCCAGCAGCTTAGATAGCACACCCTCCTACAATGAGCAGTTCTTC. Its translation is CASSLDSTPSYNEQFF.

This clonotype was detected only a few times. The CDR3 is CASSPGRTGTYEQYF. The CDR3 DNA follows: TGCGCCAGCAGCCCGGGTAGGACGGGTACCTACGAGCAGTACTTC. The chain combines TRBV4-3 with TRBJ2-7; D gene uncertain. Per the germline V gene, CDR1 is LGHNA and CDR2 is YSLEER. The CDR3 has 15 amino acids. The V and J ends lost 4 bases and 2 bases respectively, with 15 bases between them.

The chain links TRBV27 to TRBJ2-7, with 8 bases that match TRBD2. After removal of 5 bases from V and 6 bases from J, the junction contained 15 bases not matched to a gene. The CDR3 is 16 residues long. Germline-derived CDR1 and CDR2 are MNHEY and SMNVEV (reference sequence). Here the CDR3 reads CASSPPSWRGASEQYF. CDR3 DNA sequence: TGTGCCAGCAGTCCCCCCTCATGGCGGGGGGCGTCCGAGCAGTACTTC.

Only one count was recorded for this clonotype. The CDR3 spells CASSTIKTGMNTEAFF. The CDR3 DNA is TGTGCCAGCAGCACAATAAAAACAGGGATGAACACTGAAGCTTTCTTT. This chain uses TRBV6-2 or TRBV6-3 with TRBJ1-1, with a weak D call TRBD1 (6 bases). Germline CDR1 MNHEY, CDR2 SVGEGT. The CDR3 has 16 amino acids. V was clipped by 6 bases and J by 0 bases, with 17 bases between them.

This clonotype was observed at least ten times. V is TRBV7-2 and J is TRBJ2-7; TRBD1 matches at 7 bases. The germline V gene has CDR1 SGHTA and CDR2 FQGNSA. Germline trimming cut 5 bases from V and 1 base from J; bases unmatched to any gene: 5. The CDR3 runs to 14 residues. The CDR3 region is CASSLKDRSYEQYF. CDR3 bases: TGTGCCAGCAGCCTTAAGGACAGGTCCTACGAGCAGTACTTC.

To note about this clonotype: Compared with germline, one end of the junction differs, possibly owing to a read error. CDR3 amino acids: CASSRGQGAAFGKAGYIF. The DNA for the CDR3 is TGTGCCAGCAGCCGGGGACAGGGGGCCGCGTTTGGGAAAGCTGGCTACATCTTC. The chain couples TRBV7-2 to TRBJ1-2; 12 bases fit TRBD1. This CDR3 comprises 18 residues. The germline V gene encodes CDR1 SGHTA and CDR2 FQGNSA. The entire variable domain, with the rest obtained from reference TRBV7-2 and TRBJ1-2, is as follows: GAGVSQSPSNKVTEKGKDVELRCDPISGHTALYWYRQSLGQGLEFLIYFQGNSAPDKSGLPSDRFSAERTGGSVSTLTIQRTQQEDSAVYLCASSRGQGAAFGKAGYIFGSGTRLTVV.

This clonotype was seen a few times. The V gene is TRBV12-3 or TRBV12-4, the J gene TRBJ2-7; D may be TRBD1 (5 bases). The CDR3 length is 14 residues. V was cut by 5 bases and J by 1 base, with 12 bases left in between. This chain's CDR3 is CASSPPTESYEQYF. The CDR3 nucleotides read TGTGCCAGCAGTCCCCCGACAGAGTCCTACGAGCAGTACTTC.

This clonotype was observed a few times. The V call is TRBV6-1, the J call TRBJ2-5, with D possibly being TRBD1 (6 bases). Trimming removed 6 bases at V and 4 bases at J, with 9 bases between. Germline V gene lookup returns CDR1 MNHNS and CDR2 SASEGT. The CDR3 totals 12 residues. In DNA form, the CDR3 reads TGTGCCAGCAGGACAGGCGGAGAGACCCAGTACTTC. Protein sequence: CASRTGGETQYF.

This clonotype has just a few counts. This chain uses TRBV15 with TRBJ1-1, with D possibly matching TRBD1 (6 bases). The germline gives CDR1 LNHNV, CDR2 YYDKDF (reference sequence). The CDR3 covers 13 residues. The V gene lost 5 bases and the J gene lost 5 bases, with 12 bases spanning the gap. CDR3 sequence reads: CATSQGGTTEAFF. CDR3 DNA: TGTGCCACCAGCCAAGGGGGTACAACTGAAGCTTTCTTT.

This clonotype was counted only a few times. The CDR3 loop reads CASSLSGWGTDTQYF. In DNA, the CDR3 is TGTGCCAGCAGTTTATCAGGTTGGGGCACAGATACGCAGTATTTT. The chain carries TRBV27 and TRBJ2-3; no clear D gene. There are 15 residues in the CDR3. Germline CDR1 reads MNHEY; CDR2 reads SMNVEV (reference sequence). V gave up 0 bases and J gave up 1 base, with 8 bases separating them.

This rearrangement joins TRBV7-9 to TRBJ2-7, with 8 bases aligning to TRBD1. Germline V gene lookup returns CDR1 SEHNR and CDR2 FQNEAQ (reference sequence). The CDR3 contains 13 residues. The ends lost 7 bases at V and 4 bases at J; junction bases unmatched: 6. The CDR3 DNA reads TGTGCCAGCACCCAGGACAGGGAATACGAGCAGTACTTC. Amino acid sequence: CASTQDREYEQYF.

This clonotype was counted a few times. This chain joins TRBV7-2 and TRBJ2-7; no clear D gene. Germline values: CDR1 SGHTA, CDR2 FQGNSA. The CDR3 has 11 amino acids. Trimming removed 6 bases at V and 3 bases at J, with 6 bases between. The CDR3 sequence: CASRENYEQYF. The CDR3 nucleotides are TGTGCCAGCAGGGAAAACTACGAGCAGTACTTC.

This clonotype was detected a few times. The genes are TRBV7-8 and TRBJ2-1, with D perhaps TRBD1 or TRBD2 (5 bases each). Trimming removed 4 bases at V and 1 base at J, with 14 bases between. Per the germline V gene, CDR1 is SGHVS and CDR2 is FQNEAQ. The CDR3 has 16 amino acids. CDR3 amino acids: CASSSERGRSYNEQFF. CDR3 sequence (DNA): TGTGCCAGCAGCTCAGAGAGGGGCCGATCCTACAATGAGCAGTTCTTC. Together with reference TRBV7-8 and TRBJ2-1, the CDR3 gives the full variable domain: GAGVSQSPRYKVAKRGQDVALRCDPISGHVSLFWYQQALGQGPEFLTYFQNEAQLDKSGLPSDRFFAERPEGSVSTLKIQRTQQEDSAVYLCASSSERGRSYNEQFFGPGTRLTVL.